The 3 T cell receptor beta chains below all came from one sample that was sequenced in a study of early T cells in non-severe SARS-CoV-2 infection. TCRdb passed the 5' RACE reads through MiXCR, listing each CDR3 protein once. Seen here are about 60,000 distinct CDR3 sequences, around 12% observed once, and the top ten hold around 3.5%. The source material was whole blood. These receptors were obtained from an adult who was a healthcare worker with PCR-confirmed SARS-CoV-2 infection or an uninfected control (not recorded which).

This clonotype occurred many times. V and J are TRBV6-1 and TRBJ2-2; 7 bases line up with TRBD1. With V trimmed by 4 bases and J by 6 bases, 8 bases remained unmatched. CDR3 length: 15 residues. The germline V gene has CDR1 MNHNS and CDR2 SASEGT. As DNA, the CDR3 is TGTGCCAGCAGTGCTAGCCGGGGACAGCCCGGGGAGCTGTTTTTT. Encoded protein: CASSASRGQPGELFF.

There are many counts of this clonotype. The V and J genes are TRBV7-2 and TRBJ2-1, with 14 bases lining up with TRBD2. J was trimmed by 9 bases and V by 5 bases; bases with no gene match: 9. Germline assignment: CDR1 SGHTA and CDR2 FQGNSA. The CDR3 loop spans 16 amino acids. This CDR3 is CASSPQGLAGVGEQFF. CDR3 sequence (DNA): TGTGCCAGCAGCCCCCAGGGACTAGCGGGAGTCGGTGAGCAGTTCTTC.

This clonotype was picked up a small number of times. The chain joins TRBV20-1 to TRBJ2-1; the match to TRBD2 covers 10 bases. Germline CDR1 reads DFQATT; CDR2 reads SNEGSKA (reference sequence). With 1 base clipped from V and 9 bases from J, the junction kept 9 bases outside the gene matches. This CDR3 spans 15 amino acids. The DNA for the CDR3 is TGCAGTGCTAGAGGTTCCGGGACTAGCGTACCTGAGCAGTTCTTC. Protein product: CSARGSGTSVPEQFF.